The rows below give T cell receptor beta chains drawn from one sample of a study of Graves' ophthalmopathy and Graves' hyperthyroidism. TCRdb called the multiplex PCR reads again in MiXCR, with one record for every CDR3 protein. Of some 390,000 distinct CDR3 sequences in the sample, 15% to 20% are singletons; the top ten hold 1.6%. Input material: peripheral blood. These receptors all stem from a woman aged 18-29 years with Graves' ophthalmopathy. Each CDR3 is given with its conserved first and last residue. A D gene is named only where the DNA matches it firmly. For some rows the clone size is stated as once, few or many, or as a class when expanded; others skip it.

CDR3aa	CDR3nt	d_gene	v_gene	j_gene	abundance	len
CASRLAESQETQYF	TGTGCCAGCAGATTAGCGGAGTCTCAAGAGACCCAGTACTTC	.	TRBV6-5	TRBJ2-5	.	14
CASSDDRGGETQYF	TGTGCCAGCAGTGATGACCGGGGGGGAGAGACCCAGTACTTC	TRBD2	TRBV2	TRBJ2-5	many	14
CASSLGSGGPSAYEQYF	TGTGCCAGCAGCTTGGGTAGCGGGGGGCCGAGCGCCTACGAGCAGTACTTC	TRBD2	TRBV11-2	TRBJ2-7	many	17
CASSSQGPRYSNQPQHF	TGTGCCAGCAGTTCCCAGGGCCCAAGATATAGTAATCAGCCCCAGCATTTT	.	TRBV12-3/TRBV12-4	TRBJ1-5	many	17
CASRAPGGGYGYTF	TGTGCCAGCAGGGCCCCGGGGGGCGGCTATGGCTACACCTTC	.	TRBV6-5	TRBJ1-2	many	14
CASSPEGGNSGNTIYF	TGTGCCAGCAGCCCAGAGGGAGGCAACTCTGGAAACACCATATATTTT	.	TRBV4-2	TRBJ1-3	few	16
CATRDSRSYDEQFF	TGTGCCACCCGGGACAGCCGCTCCTACGATGAGCAGTTCTTC	TRBD1	TRBV2	TRBJ2-1	many	14
CASSLDPGTEQYF	TGTGCCAGCAGCTTAGATCCAGGGACCGAGCAGTACTTC	.	TRBV7-2	TRBJ2-7	many	13
CASAHSGANVLTF	TGTGCCAGTGCCCACTCTGGGGCCAACGTCCTGACTTTC	.	TRBV7-2	TRBJ2-6	many	13
CSAVRKLETQYF	TGCAGTGCTGTTCGGAAGTTGGAGACCCAGTACTTC	.	TRBV20-1	TRBJ2-5	many	12
CASSRARYEQYF	TGTGCCAGCAGCCGAGCACGGTACGAGCAGTACTTC	.	TRBV7-2	TRBJ2-7	many	12
CASSLASRRVPYEQYF	TGTGCCAGCAGCTTAGCTTCCAGGAGAGTCCCCTACGAGCAGTACTTC	.	TRBV7-2	TRBJ2-7	many	16
CASSLASHPKGYTF	TGTGCCAGCAGCTTAGCGAGTCACCCCAAAGGCTACACCTTC	.	TRBV7-9	TRBJ1-2	many	14
CASNRLPPGQGGQPQHF	TGTGCCAGCAACCGCCTTCCACCGGGACAGGGTGGGCAGCCCCAGCATTTT	TRBD1	TRBV6-1	TRBJ1-5	.	17
CASSGQGIGSPLHF	TGTGCCAGTTCCGGACAGGGGATAGGGTCACCCCTCCACTTT	TRBD1	TRBV19	TRBJ1-6	many	14
CASSPGVAYPYEQYF	TGTGCTAGCAGCCCCGGGGTAGCGTATCCCTACGAGCAGTACTTC	.	TRBV7-7	TRBJ2-7	many	15
CASGRRPQETQYF	TGTGCCAGCGGCAGGAGACCACAAGAGACCCAGTACTTC	.	TRBV6-2/TRBV6-3	TRBJ2-5	many	13
CSVDRAGGYTF	TGCAGCGTTGACAGGGCAGGTGGCTACACCTTC	.	TRBV29-1	TRBJ1-2	many	11
CASSGGVQETQYF	TGTGCCAGCAGCGGAGGGGTCCAGGAGACCCAGTACTTC	.	TRBV11-2	TRBJ2-5	many	13
CSANSWTSGNLRGELFF	TGCAGCGCTAACTCCTGGACTAGCGGGAATCTCCGGGGGGAGCTGTTTTTT	TRBD2	TRBV20-1	TRBJ2-2	.	17
CASSITVNTEAFF	TGTGCCAGTTCCATCACAGTGAACACTGAAGCTTTCTTT	.	TRBV6-5	TRBJ1-1	many	13
CSVWTSGFQETQYF	TGCAGCGTTTGGACTAGCGGGTTTCAAGAGACCCAGTACTTC	TRBD2	TRBV29-1	TRBJ2-5	.	14
CASSPSGWGLHF	TGTGCCAGCAGTCCCTCCGGGTGGGGGCTCCACTTT	.	TRBV12-3/TRBV12-4	TRBJ1-6	many	12
CASSFWRGTGETQYF	TGTGCCAGCAGCTTTTGGCGGGGGACCGGGGAGACCCAGTACTTC	TRBD2	TRBV7-2	TRBJ2-5	many	15
CASRPPTGVETQYF	TGTGCCAGCAGGCCCCCGACAGGGGTAGAGACCCAGTACTTC	TRBD1	TRBV6-5	TRBJ2-5	many	14
CSASTGTDYEAFF	TGCAGTGCTTCAACCGGGACGGATTATGAAGCTTTCTTT	.	TRBV20-1	TRBJ1-1	many	13
CASSLSDASSGEQYF	TGTGCCAGCTCACTATCGGACGCATCTAGTGGCGAGCAGTACTTC	.	TRBV18	TRBJ2-7	many	15
CASSPPPGASYEQYF	TGTGCCAGCAGCCCCCCCCCGGGGGCCTCCTACGAGCAGTACTTC	.	TRBV7-2	TRBJ2-7	.	15
CASSAGVEGNIQYF	TGTGCCAGCAGTGCCGGAGTGGAGGGAAACATTCAGTACTTC	.	TRBV6-1	TRBJ2-4	.	14
CASSVTSGRAGETQYF	TGTGCCAGCAGCGTGACTAGCGGGAGGGCCGGGGAGACCCAGTACTTC	TRBD2	TRBV9	TRBJ2-5	.	16
CAWKGPVEAFF	TGTGCCTGGAAAGGGCCGGTTGAAGCTTTCTTT	.	TRBV30	TRBJ1-1	.	11
CASSYSSTGGPYEQYF	TGTGCCAGCAGTTACTCCTCGACAGGGGGCCCCTACGAGCAGTACTTC	TRBD1	TRBV6-5	TRBJ2-7	few	16
CASSLNRGAQYF	TGTGCCAGCAGTTTAAACCGGGGGGCCCAGTACTTC	TRBD2	TRBV28	TRBJ2-5	.	12
CASSVLPGQPQHF	TGTGCCAGCAGCGTCCTACCGGGACAGCCCCAGCATTTT	.	TRBV7-3	TRBJ1-5	many	13
CSAKADLNTEAFF	TGCAGTGCTAAGGCGGACCTGAACACTGAAGCTTTCTTT	.	TRBV20-1	TRBJ1-1	many	13
CATSNRGSGNTIYF	TGTGCCACCAGCAACAGGGGGTCCGGAAACACCATATATTTT	TRBD1	TRBV15	TRBJ1-3	many	14
CASRKGSRWEPQHF	TGTGCCAGCCGTAAGGGGTCTCGCTGGGAGCCCCAGCATTTT	.	TRBV19	TRBJ1-5	many	14
CSARSGGGTQYF	TGCAGTGCTAGATCCGGGGGGGGGACCCAGTACTTC	TRBD2	TRBV20-1	TRBJ2-5	many	12
CSGRWIGEQYF	TGCAGTGGGAGGTGGATCGGCGAGCAGTACTTC	.	TRBV20-1	TRBJ2-7	many	11